The 18 T cell receptor beta chains below come from one sample, sequenced in a study of T-cell reconstitution after alpha-beta-depleted transplantation in children. Unique molecular identifiers tagged the TCRbeta library. TCRdb recomputed calls from the PCR reads with MiXCR, one row per CDR3 protein. The sample includes 200,000 or so distinct CDR3 sequences, roughly 8.1% of them seen just once. Material: PBMCs, mostly from graft donor cells, obtained 360 days after TCRalphabeta/CD19-depleted stem cell transplant. All receptors come from a male patient between 2 and 15 years old who had a stem cell transplant for acute myeloid leukemia, so the T cells may come from the graft donor.

The chain carries TRBV20-1 and TRBJ2-5, with TRBD1 identical over 9 bases. The CDR3 totals 15 residues. V lost 0 bases and J lost 5; bases outside the gene matches: 7. Germline-derived CDR1 and CDR2 are DFQATT and SNEGSKA (reference sequence). CDR3 amino acids: CSARDTGGWMETQYF. The DNA for the CDR3 is TGCAGTGCTAGAGATACAGGGGGCTGGATGGAGACCCAGTACTTC.

The V and J genes are TRBV7-9 and TRBJ1-1, with D unclear. This CDR3 is 13 amino acids long. The V end was cut by 5 bases, the J end by 6 bases, with 13 bases between. Per germline, CDR1 SEHNR and CDR2 FQNEAQ (reference sequence). CDR3 DNA: TGTGCCAGCAGCCCGGCGGCCGGTGCTGAAGCTTTCTTT. Its translation: CASSPAAGAEAFF.

This clonotype occurred a few times. The rearrangement links TRBV20-1 to TRBJ2-2; no reliable D call. Trimming took 3 bases from V and 1 from J, leaving 9 bases between them. The CDR3 is 14 residues long. Germline V gene sequence: CDR1 DFQATT, CDR2 SNEGSKA (reference sequence). CDR3 DNA: TGCAGTGCTAGCGAGTGGAAGAACACCGGGGAGCTGTTTTTT. Translating it yields CSASEWKNTGELFF.

This clonotype was seen repeatedly, ten times or more. This chain links TRBV30 with TRBJ2-7, with a possible D match to TRBD1 (6 bases). Trimming took 0 bases from V and 2 from J, leaving 14 bases between them. This CDR3 comprises 15 residues. Germline CDR1 GTSNPN, CDR2 SVGIG (reference sequence). CDR3 DNA sequence: TGTGCCTGGAGTGTAGGTCAGGGGCATACCTACGAGCAGTACTTC. It codes for CAWSVGQGHTYEQYF.

The chain has TRBV5-1 and TRBJ1-2; no firm D call. Germline loops: CDR1 SGHRS, CDR2 YFSETQ. This CDR3 region has 15 residues. V lost 1 base, J lost 4 bases, and 14 bases lay in between. The CDR3 DNA is TGCGCCAGCAGCTTGTACGAAGGGAGGTCCTATGGCTACACCTTC. It encodes CASSLYEGRSYGYTF.

This clonotype was counted only a few times. The V call is TRBV7-2, the J call TRBJ2-5; TRBD2 might be the D (6 bases). CDR1 is SGHTA, CDR2 FQGNSA, per germline. This CDR3 region has 17 residues. V gave up 4 bases and J gave up 4 bases, with 22 bases separating them. The CDR3 sequence: CASSYRTRDGGRETQYF. CDR3 in DNA: TGTGCCAGCAGCTACCGTACGCGGGACGGTGGTCGAGAGACCCAGTACTTC.

This clonotype turned up a few times. The V and J genes are TRBV2 and TRBJ2-2, with D perhaps TRBD2 (6 bases). The CDR3 runs to 15 residues. Germline CDR1 and CDR2: SNHLY and FYNNEI. Trimming stripped 9 bases from V and 5 bases from J, with 19 bases between. CDR3 nucleotide sequence: TGTGCCAGTGGAGGGTCGGGAGTAGAAACCGGGGAGCTGTTTTTT. Its translation: CASGGSGVETGELFF.

V usage is TRBV7-3 and J usage is TRBJ2-7, with D unresolved. This CDR3 comprises 13 residues. V shed 1 base and J shed 5 bases, with 9 bases lying between them. The V gene's germline CDR1 is SGHTA and CDR2 FQGTGA. The CDR3 nucleotides read TGTGCCAGCAGCTTAAGCGGTAAACACGAGCAGTACTTC. Protein: CASSLSGKHEQYF.

This clonotype has just a few counts. This chain links TRBV15 with TRBJ2-1; tentatively, D is TRBD2 (6 bases). Germline V gives CDR1 LNHNV, CDR2 YYDKDF (reference sequence). This CDR3 region has 17 residues. With 0 bases removed from V and 2 bases from J, the gap between germline ends came to 14 bases. The CDR3 sequence: CATSRDRRGPPYNEQFF. CDR3 in DNA: TGTGCCACCAGCAGAGATAGGCGGGGCCCACCCTACAATGAGCAGTTCTTC.

This clonotype has more than one count but fewer than ten. The chain combines TRBV27 with TRBJ1-1, with TRBD1 matching 7 bases. Looked up from germline, CDR1 is MNHEY and CDR2 is SMNVEV (reference sequence). V was clipped by 3 bases and J by 3 bases; unmatched bases: 13. The CDR3 spans 17 residues. CDR3 DNA sequence: TGTGCCAGCAGTTTGGTCGGGAGACAGGGTTGGTACACTGAAGCTTTCTTT. The encoded protein is CASSLVGRQGWYTEAFF.

This clonotype was seen at least ten times. The chain employs TRBV5-1 and TRBJ2-5, with 7 bases identical to TRBD1. With 4 bases clipped from V and 3 bases from J, the junction kept 6 bases outside the gene matches. The V gene's germline CDR1 is SGHRS and CDR2 YFSETQ. The CDR3 spans 14 residues. Here the CDR3 reads CASSLDTGEETQYF. The CDR3 DNA sequence: TGCGCCAGCAGCCTGGATACAGGGGAAGAGACCCAGTACTTC.

This clonotype showed up many times. This chain uses TRBV20-1 with TRBJ1-5, with 7 bases fitting TRBD1. With V trimmed by 3 bases and J by 6 bases, 11 bases remained unmatched. The CDR3 spans 15 residues. Germline V gene data show CDR1 as DFQATT and CDR2 as SNEGSKA (reference sequence). For the CDR3, the DNA is TGCAGTGCTAGGCGCGCCCAGGGGGTACGTCAGCCCCAGCATTTT. Translated: CSARRAQGVRQPQHF.

The table lists this clonotype with many counts. The V gene is TRBV6-1, the J gene TRBJ2-5, with TRBD1 as a possible D gene (6 bases). This CDR3 contains 14 residues. CDR1 and CDR2 (germline): MNHNS, SASEGT. Trimming left V 6 bases short and J 3 bases short, with 14 bases between. CDR3 region: CASSWTVPEETQYF. In DNA form, the CDR3 reads TGTGCCAGCAGCTGGACAGTCCCTGAAGAGACCCAGTACTTC.

This clonotype was counted many times. V and J are TRBV10-3 and TRBJ1-5; D gene uncertain. The CDR3 is 13 residues long. Trimming left V 8 bases short and J 8 bases short, with 16 bases between. Looked up from germline, CDR1 is ENHRY and CDR2 is SYGVKD. The CDR3 DNA is TGTGCCATCTCTAAGGTAGAACTTGAGCCCCAGCATTTT. Protein sequence: CAISKVELEPQHF.

This chain joins TRBV6-5 and TRBJ1-1, with D possibly matching TRBD1 (5 bases). The CDR3 has 16 residues. Germline V gene lookup returns CDR1 MNHEY and CDR2 SVGAGI. Trimming cost V 0 bases and J 3 bases, with 14 bases left between them. The CDR3 region has the DNA TGTGCCAGCAGTTACTCACCGGGGGGAAGGTACACTGAAGCTTTCTTT. It translates to CASSYSPGGRYTEAFF.

In its sample, this clonotype was seen many times. This sequence joins TRBV20-1 and TRBJ1-2, with D possibly TRBD1 on 6 matching bases. V was clipped by 3 bases and J by 4 bases, with 9 bases between them. Germline V CDR1 and CDR2: DFQATT, SNEGSKA (reference sequence). The CDR3 extends over 12 amino acids. CDR3 nucleotides: TGCAGTGCTAGCGACAGGCCCTATGGCTACACCTTC. This encodes CSASDRPYGYTF.

This clonotype has a handful of counts. V usage is TRBV5-5 and J usage is TRBJ2-4; tentative D call: TRBD1 (6 bases). V was pared by 0 bases and J by 1 base, with 17 bases between. This CDR3 comprises 18 residues. The V gene's germline CDR1 is SGHKS and CDR2 YYEKEE (reference sequence). The CDR3 DNA reads TGTGCCAGCAGCTTGGTGGGACACCGCACCTGGGCCAAAAACATTCAGTACTTC. This sequence encodes CASSLVGHRTWAKNIQYF. Complete variable domain (other parts from reference TRBV5-5 and TRBJ2-4): DAGVTQSPTHLIKTRGQQVTLRCSPISGHKSVSWYQQVLGQGPQFIFQYYEKEERGRGNFPDRFSARQFPNYSSELNVNALLLGDSALYLCASSLVGHRTWAKNIQYFGAGTRLSVL.

This rearrangement joins TRBV12-5 to TRBJ1-2, with 7 bases that match TRBD1. Germline V gene sequence: CDR1 LGHNT, CDR2 FRNRAP. V shed 3 bases, J shed 4 bases, and the junction held 2 bases outside the gene matches. This CDR3 spans 13 amino acids. This CDR3 is CASGFDRAYGYTF. The CDR3 DNA reads as TGTGCTAGTGGTTTTGACAGGGCCTATGGCTACACCTTC.